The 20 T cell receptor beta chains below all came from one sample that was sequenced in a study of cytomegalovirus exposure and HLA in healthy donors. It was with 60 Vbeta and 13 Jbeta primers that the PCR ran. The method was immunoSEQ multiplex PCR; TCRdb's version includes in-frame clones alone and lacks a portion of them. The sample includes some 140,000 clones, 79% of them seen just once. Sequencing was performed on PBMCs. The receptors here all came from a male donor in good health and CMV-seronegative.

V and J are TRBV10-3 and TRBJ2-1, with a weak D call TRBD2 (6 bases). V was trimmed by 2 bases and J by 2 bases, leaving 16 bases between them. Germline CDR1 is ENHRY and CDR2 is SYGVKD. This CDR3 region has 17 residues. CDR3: CAISERWDPGAYNEQFF. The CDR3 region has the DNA TGTGCCATCAGTGAGCGGTGGGACCCGGGGGCCTACAATGAGCAGTTCTTC.

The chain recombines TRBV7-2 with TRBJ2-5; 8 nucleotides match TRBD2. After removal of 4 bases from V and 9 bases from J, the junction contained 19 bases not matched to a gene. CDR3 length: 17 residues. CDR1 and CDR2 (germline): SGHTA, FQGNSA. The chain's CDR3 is CASSSRASAGGGGAQYF. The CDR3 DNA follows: TGTGCCAGCAGCTCCAGGGCCTCGGCGGGGGGCGGAGGGGCCCAGTACTTC.

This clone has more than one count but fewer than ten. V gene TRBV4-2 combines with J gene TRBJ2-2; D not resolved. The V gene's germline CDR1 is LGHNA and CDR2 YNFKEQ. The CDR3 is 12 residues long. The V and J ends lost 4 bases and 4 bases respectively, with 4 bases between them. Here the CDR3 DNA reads TGTGCCAGCAGCCTCGTCACCGGGGAGCTGTTTTTT. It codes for CASSLVTGELFF.

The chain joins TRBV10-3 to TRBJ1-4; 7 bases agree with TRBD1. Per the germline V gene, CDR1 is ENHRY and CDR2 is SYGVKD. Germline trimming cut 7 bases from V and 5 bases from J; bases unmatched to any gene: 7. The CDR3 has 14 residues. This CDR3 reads CAITPGQPNEKLFF. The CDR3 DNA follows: TGTGCCATCACCCCGGGACAGCCCAATGAAAAACTGTTTTTT.

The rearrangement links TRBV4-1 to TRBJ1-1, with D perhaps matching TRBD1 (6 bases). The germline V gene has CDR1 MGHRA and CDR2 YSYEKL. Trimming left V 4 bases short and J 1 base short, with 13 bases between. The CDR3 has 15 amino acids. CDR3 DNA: TGCGCCAGCAGCCTGGGCGGCAGGGGGAACACTGAAGCTTTCTTT. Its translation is CASSLGGRGNTEAFF.

This CDR3 is CASSLGGGYSNQPQHF. The CDR3 nucleotides read TGTGCCAGCAGCTTAGGCGGGGGATATAGCAATCAGCCCCAGCATTTT. This rearrangement joins TRBV5-6 to TRBJ1-5; D may be TRBD1 (5 bases). Germline loops: CDR1 SGHDT, CDR2 YYEEEE. Trimming cost V 2 bases and J 0 bases, with 12 bases left between them. The CDR3 consists of 16 residues.

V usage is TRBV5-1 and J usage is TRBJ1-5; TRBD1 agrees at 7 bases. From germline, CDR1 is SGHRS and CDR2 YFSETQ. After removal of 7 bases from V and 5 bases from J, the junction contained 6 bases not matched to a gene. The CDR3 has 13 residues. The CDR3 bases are TGCGCCAGCGCCAGGGGGTTCGATCAGCCCCAGCATTTT. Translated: CASARGFDQPQHF.

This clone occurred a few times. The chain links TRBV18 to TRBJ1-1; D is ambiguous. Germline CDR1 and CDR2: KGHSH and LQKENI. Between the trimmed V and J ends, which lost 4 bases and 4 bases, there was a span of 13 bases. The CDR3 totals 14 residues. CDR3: CASSRSREATEAFF. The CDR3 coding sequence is TGTGCCAGCTCACGGAGTCGGGAGGCCACTGAAGCTTTCTTT.

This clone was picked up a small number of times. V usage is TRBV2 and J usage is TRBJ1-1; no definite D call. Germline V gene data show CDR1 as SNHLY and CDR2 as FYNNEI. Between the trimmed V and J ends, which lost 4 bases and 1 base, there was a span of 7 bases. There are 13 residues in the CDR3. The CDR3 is CASSAGENTEAFF. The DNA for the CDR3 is TGTGCCAGCAGTGCCGGGGAGAACACTGAAGCTTTCTTT.

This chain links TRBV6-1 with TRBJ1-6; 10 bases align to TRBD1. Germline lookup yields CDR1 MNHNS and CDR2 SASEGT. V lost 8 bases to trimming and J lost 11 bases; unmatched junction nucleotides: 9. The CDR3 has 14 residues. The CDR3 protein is CASLDRTGGTPLHF. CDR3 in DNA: TGTGCCAGCCTTGATCGGACAGGGGGAACACCCCTCCACTTT.

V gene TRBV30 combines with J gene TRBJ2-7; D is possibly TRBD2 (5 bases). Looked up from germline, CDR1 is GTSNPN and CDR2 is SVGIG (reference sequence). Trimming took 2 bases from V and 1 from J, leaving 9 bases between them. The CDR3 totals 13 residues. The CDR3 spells CAWSRTGSYEQYF. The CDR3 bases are TGTGCCTGGAGTCGCACGGGATCCTACGAGCAGTACTTC.

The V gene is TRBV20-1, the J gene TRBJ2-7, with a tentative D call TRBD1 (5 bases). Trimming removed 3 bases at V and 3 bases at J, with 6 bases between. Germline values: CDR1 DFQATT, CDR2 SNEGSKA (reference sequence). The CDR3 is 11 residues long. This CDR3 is CSASDSYEQYF. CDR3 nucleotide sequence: TGCAGTGCTAGCGACAGCTACGAGCAGTACTTC.

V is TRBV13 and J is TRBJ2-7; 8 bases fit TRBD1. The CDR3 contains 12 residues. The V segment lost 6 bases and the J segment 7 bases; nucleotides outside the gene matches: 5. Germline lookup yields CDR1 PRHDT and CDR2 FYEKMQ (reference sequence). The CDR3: CASRQGAEEQYF. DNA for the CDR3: TGTGCCAGCAGGCAGGGGGCGGAGGAGCAGTACTTC.

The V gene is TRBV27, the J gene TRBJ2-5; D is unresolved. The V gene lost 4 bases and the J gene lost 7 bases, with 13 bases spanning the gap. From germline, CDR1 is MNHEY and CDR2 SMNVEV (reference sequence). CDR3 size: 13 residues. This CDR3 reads CASSYAKIGTQYF. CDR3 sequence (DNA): TGTGCCAGCAGTTACGCCAAAATCGGGACCCAGTACTTC.

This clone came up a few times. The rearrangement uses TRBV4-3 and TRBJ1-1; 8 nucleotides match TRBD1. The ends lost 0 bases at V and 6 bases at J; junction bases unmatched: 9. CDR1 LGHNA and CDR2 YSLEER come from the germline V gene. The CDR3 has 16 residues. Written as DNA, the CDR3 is TGCGCCAGCAGCCAAGAAGGGCATCGGACAGGGTCTGAAGCTTTCTTT. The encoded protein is CASSQEGHRTGSEAFF.

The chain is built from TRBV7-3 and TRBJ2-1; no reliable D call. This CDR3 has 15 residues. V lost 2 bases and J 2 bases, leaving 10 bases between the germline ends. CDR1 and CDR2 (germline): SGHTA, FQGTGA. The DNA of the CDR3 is TGTGCCAGCAGCTTAGGAGCGTCCACCTACAATGAGCAGTTCTTC. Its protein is CASSLGASTYNEQFF.

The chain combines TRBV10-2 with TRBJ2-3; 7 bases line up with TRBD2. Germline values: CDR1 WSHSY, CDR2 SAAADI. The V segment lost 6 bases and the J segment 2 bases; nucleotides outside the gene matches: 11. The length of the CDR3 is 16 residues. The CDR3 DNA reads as TGCGCCAGCAGACCCGGGGAGGGAGAGTACACAGATACGCAGTATTTT. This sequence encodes CASRPGEGEYTDTQYF.

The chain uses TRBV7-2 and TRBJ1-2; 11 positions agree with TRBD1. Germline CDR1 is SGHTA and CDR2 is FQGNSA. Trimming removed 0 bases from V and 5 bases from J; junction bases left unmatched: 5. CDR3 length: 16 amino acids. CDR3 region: CASSLAGTGGRYGYTF. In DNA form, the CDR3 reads TGTGCCAGCAGCTTAGCCGGGACAGGGGGGCGGTATGGCTACACCTTC.

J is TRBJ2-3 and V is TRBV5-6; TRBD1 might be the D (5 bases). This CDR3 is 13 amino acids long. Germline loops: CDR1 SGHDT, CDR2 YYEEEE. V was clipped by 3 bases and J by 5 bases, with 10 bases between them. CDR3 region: CASSSQAIDTQYF. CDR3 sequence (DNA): TGTGCCAGCAGCTCACAGGCCATAGATACGCAGTATTTT.

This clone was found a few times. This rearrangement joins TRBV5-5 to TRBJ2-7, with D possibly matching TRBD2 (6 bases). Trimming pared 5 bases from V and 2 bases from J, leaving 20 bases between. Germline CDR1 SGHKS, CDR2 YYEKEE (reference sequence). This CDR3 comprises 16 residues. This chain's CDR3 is CASSLKIRDLPYEQYF. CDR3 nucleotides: TGTGCCAGCAGTCTCAAGATAAGGGACTTGCCCTACGAGCAGTACTTC.